Each of the 32 T cell receptor beta chains below was sequenced from the same sample in a study of shared T cell receptors in the human thymus (dated by TCRdb to the early 2020s). Libraries were constructed by the immunoSEQ multiplex PCR assay. TCRdb obtained this table from immuneACCESS and retained in-frame rearrangements with V and J assigned. These tables miss some clones; where compared with another copy, unresolved V genes account for less than half of the shortfall, and the remainder is unexplained. The sample table contains about 660,000 clones; only one count was recorded for 70% to 90% of them. The ten largest clones represent roughly 0.0097% of the sample. These sequences were also reported in another study, on human thymus T cells.

Sequenced sample: thymocytes. These receptors were taken from a boy in the first two years of life with a congenital heart defect. Donor details come from another sample of the same person, matched by shared clones.

The CDR3 here is CASSLTGSYEQYF. CDR3 DNA sequence: TGTGCCAGCAGCTTAACAGGATCATACGAGCAGTACTTC. J is TRBJ2-7 and V is TRBV5-6, with a weak D call TRBD1 (5 bases). The CDR3 contains 13 residues. V was shortened by 2 bases and J by 4 bases, with 10 bases between the two germline ends. Germline-derived CDR1 and CDR2 are SGHDT and YYEEEE.

The gene calls are TRBV6-5 and TRBJ1-2, with 7 bases identical to TRBD1. In germline, CDR1 is MNHEY, CDR2 SVGAGI. This CDR3 region has 15 residues. After removal of 1 base from V and 8 bases from J, the junction contained 10 bases not matched to a gene. The CDR3 DNA is TGTGCCAGCAGTTACTATCGCACAGGGGCAGGCGGCTACACCTTC. As protein: CASSYYRTGAGGYTF.

Written as DNA, the CDR3 is TGTGCCAGCAGCGCCCGGGACAGTAAGCGGTACGAGCAGTACTTC. Encoded protein: CASSARDSKRYEQYF. The rearrangement joins TRBV7-9 to TRBJ2-7; 7 nucleotides line up with TRBD1. With V trimmed by 5 bases and J by 4 bases, 11 bases remained unmatched. CDR1 and CDR2 (germline): SEHNR, FQNEAQ (reference sequence). This CDR3 region has 15 residues. The full variable domain, its missing parts supplied by reference TRBV7-9 and TRBJ2-7, is DTGVSQNPRHKITKRGQNVTFRCDPISEHNRLYWYRQTLGQGPEFLTYFQNEAQLEKSRLLSDRFSAERPKGSFSTLEIQRTEQGDSAMYLCASSARDSKRYEQYFGPGTRLTVT.

The V and J genes are TRBV6-5 and TRBJ2-7, with 7 nucleotides matching TRBD2. The CDR3 extends over 15 amino acids. Germline V gene sequence: CDR1 MNHEY, CDR2 SVGAGI. Trimming removed 1 base from V and 3 bases from J; junction bases left unmatched: 6. The CDR3 is CASSYFGLVDYEQYF. Here the CDR3 DNA reads TGTGCCAGCAGTTACTTCGGACTAGTCGACTACGAGCAGTACTTC.

The chain combines TRBV29-1 with TRBJ1-1; perhaps TRBD1 as D (5 bases). This CDR3 has 14 amino acids. Per germline, CDR1 SQVTM and CDR2 ANQGSEA. Deletions cut 7 bases from V and 4 bases from J, with 19 bases between. The CDR3 DNA follows: TGCAGCGCCTGGCAGCCAGGGTCTATCACTGAAGCTTTCTTT. Protein product: CSAWQPGSITEAFF.

This chain connects TRBV6-6 to TRBJ2-3; no clear D. V lost 4 bases, J lost 6 bases, and 11 bases lay in between. In germline, CDR1 is MNHNY, CDR2 SVGAGI (reference sequence). This CDR3 has 13 amino acids. The CDR3 bases are TGTGCCAGCAGTTTTAGTGCCCGCGATACGCAGTATTTT. It is translated as CASSFSARDTQYF.

This sequence joins TRBV18 and TRBJ2-7, with TRBD2 as a possible D gene (6 bases). Germline V lookup: CDR1 KGHSH, CDR2 LQKENI. CDR3 length: 13 amino acids. Trimming removed 6 bases from V and 0 bases from J, with 9 bases in between. This CDR3 reads CASSGGNSYEQYF. The CDR3 nucleotides are TGTGCCAGCTCCGGAGGGAACTCCTACGAGCAGTACTTC.

V is TRBV25-1 and J is TRBJ2-1; 7 bases line up with TRBD2. CDR1 is MGHDK, CDR2 SYGVNS, per germline. The CDR3 is 14 residues long. The J segment lost 7 bases and the V segment lost 4 bases, leaving 7 bases of the junction unmatched. The CDR3 loop reads CASSVRVGRNEQFF. For the CDR3, the DNA is TGTGCCAGCAGTGTGAGGGTCGGGAGGAATGAGCAGTTCTTC.

V usage is TRBV18 and J usage is TRBJ2-1; 12 bases fit TRBD2. The CDR3 sequence is 19 residues long. V lost 3 bases and J lost 6; bases outside the gene matches: 15. From germline, CDR1 is KGHSH and CDR2 LQKENI. CDR3 loop: CASSPATSGSSPTPNEQFF. In DNA form, the CDR3 reads TGTGCCAGCTCACCCGCGACTAGCGGGAGCAGCCCGACCCCCAATGAGCAGTTCTTC.

In this sample, this clone turned up once. The J gene is TRBJ1-4, the V gene TRBV27; 10 bases agree with TRBD1. The CDR3 sequence is 18 residues long. Germline V gene lookup returns CDR1 MNHEY and CDR2 SMNVEV (reference sequence). V shed 5 bases and J 6 bases; nucleotides not matched to a gene: 15. CDR3 region: CASSPKGTGEAWDEKLFF. For the CDR3, the DNA is TGTGCCAGCAGTCCCAAGGGGACAGGGGAGGCGTGGGATGAAAAACTGTTTTTT.

The chain couples TRBV27 to TRBJ2-7; TRBD1 agrees at 8 bases. The CDR3 totals 14 residues. Germline lookup yields CDR1 MNHEY and CDR2 SMNVEV (reference sequence). V shed 5 bases, J shed 6 bases, and the junction held 9 bases outside the gene matches. Here the CDR3 DNA reads TGTGCCAGCAGTCCCCAAGACAGGGGAGGCGAGCAGTACTTC. Translation: CASSPQDRGGEQYF.

The chain recombines TRBV28 with TRBJ2-7; no definite D call. This CDR3 is built from 12 residues. Trimming left V 3 bases short and J 6 bases short, with 9 bases between. Germline lookup yields CDR1 MDHEN and CDR2 SYDVKM. The CDR3 DNA sequence: TGTGCCAGCAGTTTTCCCGCGCGCGAGCAGTACTTC. Its translation is CASSFPAREQYF. The full variable domain, its missing parts supplied by reference TRBV28 and TRBJ2-7, is DVKVTQSSRYLVKRTGEKVFLECVQDMDHENMFWYRQDPGLGLRLIYFSYDVKMKEKGDIPEGYSVSREKKERFSLILESASTNQTSMYLCASSFPAREQYFGPGTRLTVT.

The chain couples TRBV4-1 to TRBJ1-3; TRBD1 matches at 7 bases. V shed 6 bases and J 5 bases; nucleotides not matched to a gene: 4. This CDR3 is built from 13 residues. The germline V gene encodes CDR1 MGHRA and CDR2 YSYEKL. The DNA of the CDR3 is TGCGCCAGCAGAAGACAGGGACGAAACACCATATATTTT. Translation: CASRRQGRNTIYF.

The V gene is TRBV5-6, the J gene TRBJ2-7, with a weak D call TRBD1 (6 bases). Germline-derived CDR1 and CDR2 are SGHDT and YYEEEE. The ends were cut back, 4 bases at V and 4 bases at J, with 21 bases in the middle. The CDR3 covers 16 residues. The CDR3 bases are TGTGCCAGCAGCCCCGGCCGGGACACGAATGTTTACGAGCAGTACTTC. Translating it yields CASSPGRDTNVYEQYF.

The chain has TRBV10-2 and TRBJ1-2; D gene ambiguous. Trimming left V 3 bases short and J 0 bases short, with 8 bases between. The CDR3 contains 14 residues. Germline loops: CDR1 WSHSY, CDR2 SAAADI. Here the CDR3 reads CASSDWRTNYGYTF. CDR3 in DNA: TGCGCCAGCAGTGATTGGAGAACTAACTATGGCTACACCTTC.

There are a few counts of this clone. Sequence at one end of the junction differs from germline and may be a read error. For the CDR3, the DNA is TGCGCCAGCAGCCAAGAGTTGAGACAGGGGATTTGGGTTTTT. This gives the protein CASSQELRQGIWVF. This rearrangement joins TRBV4-3 to TRBJ1-4; 8 nucleotides align to TRBD1. The CDR3 sequence is 14 residues long. Germline V gene lookup returns CDR1 LGHNA and CDR2 YSLEER.

The V and J genes are TRBV18 and TRBJ2-2; 7 nucleotides line up with TRBD2. The CDR3 runs 17 residues. J lost 6 bases, V lost 5 bases, and 15 bases had no gene match. Germline values: CDR1 KGHSH, CDR2 LQKENI. The CDR3, as DNA: TGTGCCAGCTCATCGAGGGGTGCGGGAGCCGTTCCCGGGGAGCTGTTTTTT. Translation: CASSSRGAGAVPGELFF.

This rearrangement joins TRBV30 to TRBJ2-2; 9 nucleotides agree with TRBD1. V shed 0 bases, J shed 9 bases, and the junction held 8 bases outside the gene matches. Looked up from germline, CDR1 is GTSNPN and CDR2 is SVGIG (reference sequence). This CDR3 region has 15 residues. CDR3 coding DNA: TGTGCCTGGAGTGTTGGACAGGGGTTTAGTCGGGAGCTGTTTTTT. Its protein product is CAWSVGQGFSRELFF.

The gene calls are TRBV4-1 and TRBJ1-4, with D possibly being TRBD1 (5 bases). Germline CDR1 is MGHRA and CDR2 is YSYEKL. Trimming pared 1 base from V and 3 bases from J, leaving 18 bases between. CDR3 size: 18 residues. The CDR3 is CASSQVRGPLASNEKLFF. The DNA for the CDR3 is TGCGCCAGCAGCCAAGTTAGGGGCCCACTCGCATCTAATGAAAAACTGTTTTTT.

The V and J genes are TRBV6-5 and TRBJ1-1, with D possibly being TRBD1 (6 bases). This CDR3 is 15 amino acids long. Germline CDR1 is MNHEY and CDR2 is SVGAGI. The V end was cut by 2 bases, the J end by 4 bases, with 14 bases between. The CDR3 bases are TGTGCCAGCAGTTACACCTCCAGGGGTTCCACTGAAGCTTTCTTT. Residues: CASSYTSRGSTEAFF.

This clone was counted a single time. The chain has TRBV5-1 and TRBJ2-4, with 8 bases identical to TRBD2. The J segment lost 7 bases and the V segment lost 3 bases, leaving 15 bases of the junction unmatched. The germline gives CDR1 SGHRS, CDR2 YFSETQ. This CDR3 contains 17 residues. CDR3 sequence reads: CASSSGLGPGHTNIQYF. The CDR3 DNA is TGCGCCAGCAGCTCGGGACTAGGACCTGGTCACACCAACATTCAGTACTTC.

V is TRBV4-2 and J is TRBJ1-3; D may be TRBD1 (5 bases). Germline CDR1 reads LGHNA; CDR2 reads YNFKEQ. The length of the CDR3 is 16 residues. V lost 3 bases and J lost 8, with 20 bases in between. CDR3 sequence (DNA): TGTGCCAGCAGCCACCTCCCCCGCGGGGCTAGGGACACCATATATTTT. Protein: CASSHLPRGARDTIYF.

This clone has only one observation. V and J are TRBV5-1 and TRBJ2-3, with 11 bases identical to TRBD2. The CDR3 loop spans 19 amino acids. V gave up 2 bases and J gave up 3 bases; unmatched junction bases: 14. Germline V gene data show CDR1 as SGHRS and CDR2 as YFSETQ. This CDR3 is CASSFVAGGSLRGTDTQYF. The CDR3 DNA is TGCGCCAGCAGCTTTGTAGCGGGAGGGAGTTTAAGGGGGACAGATACGCAGTATTTT.

The chain has TRBV7-3 and TRBJ1-2, with 8 bases lining up with TRBD1. The CDR3 runs 14 residues. Trimming took 5 bases from V and 7 from J; bases not matched to a gene: 9. CDR1 SGHTA and CDR2 FQGTGA come from the germline V gene. As DNA, the CDR3 is TGTGCCAGCAGCCGAGGACAGGGCAGGGCTGGCTACACCTTC. Protein: CASSRGQGRAGYTF.

The chain joins TRBV18 to TRBJ2-3; perhaps TRBD1 as D (5 bases). CDR1 and CDR2 (germline): KGHSH, LQKENI. This CDR3 has 15 amino acids. Trimming left V 5 bases short and J 1 base short, with 13 bases between. CDR3 DNA sequence: TGTGCCAGCTCATCGAGCAGGGATGGCACAGATACGCAGTATTTT. Its translation is CASSSSRDGTDTQYF.

The chain couples TRBV14 to TRBJ1-1, with 11 bases lining up with TRBD1. With 4 bases clipped from V and 1 base from J, the junction kept 14 bases outside the gene matches. Germline V gene data show CDR1 as SGHDN and CDR2 as FVKESK. This CDR3 is 19 amino acids long. CDR3 residues: CASSRLDRGPAGRNTEAFF. In DNA form, the CDR3 reads TGTGCCAGCAGCCGTTTGGACAGGGGGCCCGCGGGGCGGAACACTGAAGCTTTCTTT.

The sample holds one count of this clone. The chain has TRBV2 and TRBJ1-5, with 7 positions matching TRBD1. The CDR3 is 13 amino acids. The V and J ends lost 6 bases and 2 bases, in that order; junction bases with no gene match: 1. Germline CDR1 and CDR2: SNHLY and FYNNEI. The CDR3: CASRGTGNQPQHF. DNA of the CDR3: TGTGCCAGCAGGGGGACAGGCAATCAGCCCCAGCATTTT.

The CDR3 sequence: CASSLGEEQGANQPQHF. Written as DNA, the CDR3 is TGTGCCAGCAGCTTAGGAGAGGAACAGGGGGCCAATCAGCCCCAGCATTTT. This chain uses TRBV7-9 with TRBJ1-5; TRBD1 matches at 9 bases. The germline V gene has CDR1 SEHNR and CDR2 FQNEAQ (reference sequence). With V trimmed by 1 base and J by 3 bases, 7 bases remained unmatched. This CDR3 spans 17 amino acids.

The chain carries TRBV4-3 and TRBJ2-7, with a possible D match to TRBD1 (5 bases). The length of the CDR3 is 21 residues. V lost 2 bases and J 1 base, leaving 30 bases between the germline ends. Germline lookup yields CDR1 LGHNA and CDR2 YSLEER. CDR3 in amino acids: CASSQSPVRLVKTQGSYEQYF. The CDR3, as DNA: TGCGCCAGCAGCCAATCCCCTGTGAGGCTGGTCAAAACCCAGGGATCCTACGAGCAGTACTTC.

This chain joins TRBV15 and TRBJ2-7, with D perhaps matching TRBD2 (5 bases). The CDR3 sequence is 16 residues long. Germline-derived CDR1 and CDR2 are LNHNV and YYDKDF (reference sequence). V was clipped by 3 bases and J by 3 bases, with 18 bases between them. The CDR3 sequence: CATSREDGPLGYEQYF. The CDR3 DNA sequence: TGTGCCACCAGCAGGGAGGACGGACCCCTTGGCTACGAGCAGTACTTC. Using reference TRBV15 and TRBJ2-7 for the parts outside the CDR3, the full variable domain is DAMVIQNPRYQVTQFGKPVTLSCSQTLNHNVMYWYQQKSSQAPKLLFHYYDKDFNNEADTPDNFQSRRPNTSFCFLDIRSPGLGDTAMYLCATSREDGPLGYEQYFGPGTRLTVT.

This clone showed up just once. CDR3 sequence reads: CASSEGTGRREKSEQYF. Written as DNA, the CDR3 is TGTGCCAGCAGTGAAGGGACAGGGAGGCGCGAGAAATCCGAGCAGTACTTC. The gene calls are TRBV25-1 and TRBJ2-7; 9 bases are a match to TRBD1. Trimming at V came to 2 bases and at J to 6 bases, leaving 14 bases not matched to a gene. The length of the CDR3 is 17 residues. From germline, CDR1 is MGHDK and CDR2 SYGVNS.

The rearrangement links TRBV28 to TRBJ2-7; tentative D call: TRBD2 (6 bases). The V and J ends lost 6 bases and 2 bases respectively, with 14 bases between them. Germline V lookup: CDR1 MDHEN, CDR2 SYDVKM. The CDR3 loop spans 14 amino acids. In nucleotides, the CDR3 is TGTGCCAGCAGCCACCGCGGGGTCCCCTACGAGCAGTACTTC. This gives the protein CASSHRGVPYEQYF.